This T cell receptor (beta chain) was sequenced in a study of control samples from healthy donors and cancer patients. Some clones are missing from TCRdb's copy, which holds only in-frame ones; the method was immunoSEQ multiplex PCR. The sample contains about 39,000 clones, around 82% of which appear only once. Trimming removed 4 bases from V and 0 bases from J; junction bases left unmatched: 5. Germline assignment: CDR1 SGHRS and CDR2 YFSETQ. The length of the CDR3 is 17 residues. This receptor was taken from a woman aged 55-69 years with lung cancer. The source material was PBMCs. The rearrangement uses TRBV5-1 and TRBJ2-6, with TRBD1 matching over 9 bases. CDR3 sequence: CASSRDRDSSGANVLTF. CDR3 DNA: TGCGCCAGCAGCCGGGACAGGGATTCCTCTGGGGCCAACGTCCTGACTTTC.